A single sample is the source of the 26 T cell receptor beta chains below, sequenced in a study of T cells in Graves' hyperthyroidism and ophthalmopathy. RNA transcripts were the template for amplifying TCR beta CDR3 regions. TCR CDR3 underwent first-round RT-PCR with the HTBI primer set. One entry per CDR3 protein results from TCRdb running MiXCR on the multiplex PCR reads. The table includes about 560,000 distinct CDR3 sequences, 16% detected once. Sequenced input: blood. These receptors originate from a young woman with Graves' hyperthyroidism.

This chain joins TRBV27 and TRBJ2-7, with D tentatively TRBD1 (5 bases). V shed 1 base and J shed 3 bases, with 10 bases lying between them. Germline V lookup: CDR1 MNHEY, CDR2 SMNVEV (reference sequence). The CDR3 is 14 amino acids. CDR3 coding DNA: TGTGCCAGCAGTTTATACAGGACCCACTACGAGCAGTACTTC. Encoded protein: CASSLYRTHYEQYF.

The V gene is TRBV18, the J gene TRBJ1-2; 7 nucleotides line up with TRBD1. This CDR3 comprises 13 residues. Germline CDR1 reads KGHSH; CDR2 reads LQKENI. V gave up 5 bases and J gave up 8 bases; unmatched junction bases: 8. The CDR3 DNA sequence: TGTGCCAGCTCAGGGACAGACAAAAGGGGCTACACCTTC. Its translation: CASSGTDKRGYTF.

The chain joins TRBV5-1 to TRBJ2-2; the match to TRBD2 covers 7 bases. V shed 1 base, J shed 6 bases, and the junction held 6 bases outside the gene matches. The CDR3 contains 15 residues. Germline V gene sequence: CDR1 SGHRS, CDR2 YFSETQ. The CDR3 DNA sequence: TGCGCCAGCAGCTTGTCGGGGGGATTGGCCGGGGAGCTGTTTTTT. As protein: CASSLSGGLAGELFF.

The V gene is TRBV29-1, the J gene TRBJ2-1; no reliable D call. This CDR3 is 14 amino acids long. Trimming removed 4 bases at V and 8 bases at J, with 18 bases between. The germline V gene encodes CDR1 SQVTM and CDR2 ANQGSEA. CDR3 coding DNA: TGCAGCGTTGCGAAAAGGGTCCTCAAGGATGAGCAGTTCTTC. It encodes CSVAKRVLKDEQFF.

Only a few counts were recorded for this clonotype. The chain is built from TRBV7-9 and TRBJ2-5, with 7 positions matching TRBD2. V lost 0 bases, J lost 4 bases, and 17 bases stayed unmatched. CDR3 length: 19 amino acids. Germline lookup yields CDR1 SEHNR and CDR2 FQNEAQ (reference sequence). In nucleotides, the CDR3 is TGTGCCAGCAGCTTAGCCACATGGAGCGGGATGAGCTTAGGAGAGACCCAGTACTTC. This codes for CASSLATWSGMSLGETQYF.

V gene TRBV25-1 combines with J gene TRBJ2-1; 8 bases agree with TRBD1. The trim removed 3 bases at V and 7 bases at J, leaving 5 bases unmatched. This CDR3 has 14 residues. Germline loops: CDR1 MGHDK, CDR2 SYGVNS. The DNA of the CDR3 is TGTGCCAGCAGTGAGGCAGGGGGCCTAAATGAGCAGTTCTTC. Protein: CASSEAGGLNEQFF.

This clonotype occurred many times. The rearrangement uses TRBV6-5 and TRBJ2-3, with 9 nucleotides matching TRBD1. Germline CDR1 MNHEY, CDR2 SVGAGI. J was trimmed by 1 base and V by 1 base; bases with no gene match: 3. The CDR3 sequence is 16 residues long. The CDR3 spells CASSYWDRARTDTQYF. CDR3 bases: TGTGCCAGCAGTTACTGGGACAGGGCCCGCACAGATACGCAGTATTTT.

This clonotype was recorded many times. The chain joins TRBV27 to TRBJ2-1; 7 bases align to TRBD1. Gene TRBJ2-7 matches the end of the DNA better, so the J call may be wrong. This CDR3 is built from 12 residues. Germline V gives CDR1 MNHEY, CDR2 SMNVEV (reference sequence). The CDR3 DNA reads TGTGCCAGCAGTCCGACAGGGAATGAGCAGTACTTC. This encodes CASSPTGNEQYF.

V and J are TRBV28 and TRBJ1-1, with D perhaps TRBD1 (5 bases). The germline V gene encodes CDR1 MDHEN and CDR2 SYDVKM. V lost 3 bases to trimming and J lost 7 bases, with 9 bases between them. The CDR3 has 12 residues. Here the CDR3 DNA reads TGTGCCAGCAGTTTTTTGGGGGATGAAGCTTTCTTT. It translates to CASSFLGDEAFF.

This clonotype was observed many times. The chain joins TRBV20-1 to TRBJ2-5, with 10 bases lining up with TRBD2. CDR3 size: 17 residues. Germline CDR1 and CDR2: DFQATT and SNEGSKA (reference sequence). Losses at the gene ends were 5 bases for V and 5 bases for J; bases not matched to a gene: 17. The CDR3 region is CSASRASGGLTGETQYF. The CDR3, as DNA: TGCAGTGCTTCCAGGGCTAGCGGGGGTCTTACAGGGGAGACCCAGTACTTC.

This clonotype was seen a handful of times. J is TRBJ1-2 and V is TRBV4-3, with D hard to call. Looked up from germline, CDR1 is LGHNA and CDR2 is YSLEER. This CDR3 is 15 amino acids long. V shed 0 bases and J shed 7 bases, with 15 bases lying between them. The CDR3 bases are TGCGCCAGCAGCCAAGAACGTCGGGGTGCGAGTGGCTACACCTTC. It specifies CASSQERRGASGYTF.

This rearrangement joins TRBV6-2 or TRBV6-3 to TRBJ1-2; TRBD1 might be the D (5 bases). Trimming took off 5 bases at V and 5 bases at J, with 18 bases between the two ends. The CDR3 runs 15 residues. Germline CDR1 and CDR2: MNHEY and SVGEGT. This CDR3 is CASSPGTGGRYGYTF. CDR3 in DNA: TGTGCCAGCAGTCCCGGGACGGGCGGTCGGTATGGCTACACCTTC.

The chain recombines TRBV19 with TRBJ2-2; D gene unclear. Germline CDR1 and CDR2: LNHDA and SQIVND (reference sequence). The CDR3 has 15 residues. The ends were cut back, 8 bases at V and 4 bases at J, with 17 bases in the middle. CDR3 protein: CASSASLLGTGELFF. Here the CDR3 DNA reads TGTGCCAGTTCGGCCTCGTTACTTGGCACCGGGGAGCTGTTTTTT.

The table lists this clonotype with a few counts. The chain joins TRBV24-1 to TRBJ2-1; the match to TRBD2 covers 7 bases. The length of the CDR3 is 16 residues. V shed 3 bases and J 4 bases; nucleotides not matched to a gene: 8. Germline lookup yields CDR1 KGHDR and CDR2 SFDVKD. Written as DNA, the CDR3 is TGTGCCACCAGTGATCGGGGCGGGAGAACGTACAATGAGCAGTTCTTC. Protein: CATSDRGGRTYNEQFF.

This clonotype has at least ten counts. The chain links TRBV11-2 to TRBJ1-1; 8 nucleotides align to TRBD1. V shed 4 bases and J 7 bases; nucleotides not matched to a gene: 5. This CDR3 region has 13 residues. Germline CDR1 and CDR2: SGHAT and FQNNGV. This CDR3 reads CASSWTGIGEAFF. The CDR3 bases are TGTGCCAGCAGCTGGACAGGGATCGGTGAAGCTTTCTTT.

Many counts were recorded for this clonotype. This rearrangement joins TRBV7-2 to TRBJ2-7; no reliable D call. V gave up 1 base and J gave up 4 bases, with 8 bases separating them. Germline CDR1 reads SGHTA; CDR2 reads FQGNSA. The CDR3 is 13 residues long. CDR3: CASSLGTLYEQYF. The CDR3 coding sequence is TGTGCCAGCAGCTTAGGAACCCTGTACGAGCAGTACTTC.

This clonotype has at least ten counts. This rearrangement joins TRBV7-2 to TRBJ2-7; 12 bases agree with TRBD2. Germline V CDR1 and CDR2: SGHTA, FQGNSA. This CDR3 has 17 residues. J lost 0 bases, V lost 5 bases, and 8 bases had no gene match. The CDR3 sequence: CASSRGLAGSSSYEQYF. CDR3 nucleotide sequence: TGTGCCAGCAGCCGAGGACTAGCGGGGAGTAGCTCCTACGAGCAGTACTTC. The whole variable domain, filled in from reference TRBV7-2 and TRBJ2-7, reads GAGVSQSPSNKVTEKGKDVELRCDPISGHTALYWYRQSLGQGLEFLIYFQGNSAPDKSGLPSDRFSAERTGGSVSTLTIQRTQQEDSAVYLCASSRGLAGSSSYEQYFGPGTRLTVT.

This clonotype has at least ten counts. V usage is TRBV20-1 and J usage is TRBJ2-7; TRBD1 matches 7 bases. The CDR3 has 13 amino acids. The ends lost 0 bases at V and 5 bases at J; junction bases unmatched: 4. Germline V gene lookup returns CDR1 DFQATT and CDR2 SNEGSKA (reference sequence). The CDR3 nucleotides read TGCAGTGCTAGAGATCGACAGGGCCACGAGCAGTACTTC. Translating gives CSARDRQGHEQYF.

This clonotype was counted at least ten times. The chain's CDR3 is CASSLWNREADTQYF. CDR3 bases: TGTGCCAGCAGCTTATGGAACAGGGAGGCAGATACGCAGTATTTT. This chain joins TRBV11-3 and TRBJ2-3, with D possibly being TRBD1 or TRBD2 (6 bases each). CDR1 is SGHNT, CDR2 YENEEA, per germline. The ends were cut back, 2 bases at V and 4 bases at J, with 13 bases in the middle. This CDR3 is built from 15 residues.

The sample holds many counts of this clonotype. This chain uses TRBV5-1 with TRBJ1-5; D is unresolved. Germline CDR1 SGHRS, CDR2 YFSETQ. The CDR3 has 11 residues. The V gene lost 4 bases and the J gene lost 7 bases, with 6 bases spanning the gap. CDR3: CASSREQPQHF. The CDR3 nucleotides are TGCGCCAGCAGCAGGGAACAGCCCCAGCATTTT.

This clonotype was seen many times. V is TRBV29-1 and J is TRBJ2-7; possibly TRBD1 for D (5 bases). Trimming pared 4 bases from V and 3 bases from J, leaving 10 bases between. CDR3 length: 12 residues. Per the germline V gene, CDR1 is SQVTM and CDR2 is ANQGSEA. The CDR3 loop reads CSVAQGSYEQYF. For the CDR3, the DNA is TGCAGCGTTGCTCAGGGTAGCTACGAGCAGTACTTC.

This clonotype was seen only a few times. This chain links TRBV30 with TRBJ2-7, with 7 bases fitting TRBD1. This CDR3 is built from 14 residues. The germline V gene has CDR1 GTSNPN and CDR2 SVGIG (reference sequence). Trimming removed 1 base from V and 5 bases from J; junction bases left unmatched: 8. The CDR3 spells CAWSATGALDEQYF. The CDR3 DNA follows: TGTGCCTGGAGTGCCACAGGGGCCTTAGACGAGCAGTACTTC. Full variable domain (outside the CDR3, taken from reference TRBV30 and TRBJ2-7): SQTIHQWPATLVQPVGSPLSLECTVEGTSNPNLYWYRQAAGRGLQLLFYSVGIGQISSEVPQNLSASRPQDRQFILSSKKLLLSDSGFYLCAWSATGALDEQYFGPGTRLTVT.

The chain uses TRBV5-4 and TRBJ2-4; D is possibly TRBD1 (6 bases). V gave up 0 bases and J gave up 11 bases, with 12 bases separating them. Germline V gene lookup returns CDR1 SGHNT and CDR2 YYREEE (reference sequence). CDR3 size: 13 residues. The CDR3 DNA follows: TGTGCCAGCAGCTTGGAATTGCCAGGGGTTCAGTACTTC. This sequence encodes CASSLELPGVQYF.

In its sample, this clonotype was seen a few times. In DNA, the CDR3 is TGTGCCAGCAGTTACTCAGCGGTGGCCGGGGAGCTGTTTTTT. This gives the protein CASSYSAVAGELFF. The chain carries TRBV6-2 or TRBV6-3 and TRBJ2-2; perhaps TRBD2 as D (5 bases). Germline V gene sequence: CDR1 MNHEY, CDR2 SVGEGT. This CDR3 spans 14 amino acids. V was trimmed by 0 bases and J by 6 bases, leaving 8 bases between them.

This clonotype showed up many times. The rearrangement links TRBV3-1 to TRBJ1-4, with TRBD1 matching 7 bases. V was pared by 6 bases and J by 7 bases, with 11 bases of the junction left unmatched. This CDR3 region has 15 residues. Per germline, CDR1 LGHDT and CDR2 YNNKEL (reference sequence). The CDR3 sequence: CASREQGWRGEKLFF. The CDR3 nucleotides read TGTGCCAGCAGAGAACAGGGGTGGCGAGGTGAAAAACTGTTTTTT. The variable domain in full, with the rest retrieved from reference TRBV3-1 and TRBJ1-4, is DTAVSQTPKYLVTQMGNDKSIKCEQNLGHDTMYWYKQDSKKFLKIMFSYNNKELIINETVPNRFSPKSPDKAHLNLHINSLELGDSAVYFCASREQGWRGEKLFFGSGTQLSVL.

This clonotype was picked up many times. V usage is TRBV6-1 and J usage is TRBJ2-3; D perhaps matches TRBD1 (7 bases). The germline CDR1 and CDR2 sequences are MNHNS and SASEGT. The CDR3 extends over 16 amino acids. The germline V and J ends were trimmed by 2 bases and 2 bases, with 14 bases remaining between them. The CDR3 here is CASSETQGGLTDTQYF. DNA for the CDR3: TGTGCCAGCAGTGAAACCCAGGGGGGACTCACAGATACGCAGTATTTT.